This T cell receptor beta chain emerged from a study of vaccination and CD4 T cells after COVID-19. Study-level information: Convalescent persons amounted to six males plus four females, two of whom were Hispanic.

Only one count was recorded for this clonotype. What it binds is not known. V lost 3 bases, J lost 7 bases, and 13 bases lay in between. This CDR3 region has 13 residues. The germline V gene encodes CDR1 SGDLS and CDR2 YYNGEE. Treatment described: approximately nine-day PBMC culture with coronavirus spike peptide pools or control peptides (ViraFEST assay). Roughly 2 million PBMCs went into each well for culture with roughly 10 IU/ml IL-2 and 10 ug/ml peptide pools. Study findings and constraints: With convalescent patients, a median about 90% of reactive clones emerged solely after vaccination.

Researchers used the Oncomine TCR Beta short-read assay to sequence DNA from cultured CD4+ T cells. Cultured CD4+ T cells were the source of extracted genomic DNA. TCRdb itself ran the PCR reads through MiXCR, one entry per CDR3 protein. This table holds 15,000 or so distinct CDR3 sequences, less than 30% found once. The sequence was obtained from a human donor with COVID-19. Sequenced material: cultured CD4+ T cells from blood. The rearrangement joins TRBV9 to TRBJ1-2; no firm D call. This chain's CDR3 is CASSETTWGGYTF. The CDR3, as DNA: TGTGCCAGCAGCGAGACAACGTGGGGTGGCTACACCTTC.